The rows below give T cell receptor beta chains drawn from one sample of a study of cytomegalovirus exposure and HLA in healthy donors. Repertoires were generated with immunoSEQ multiplex PCR, while TCRdb's copy carries only in-frame clones and drops some. The data show fewer than 250,000 clones, around three quarters seen once. The material sequenced was PBMCs. The receptors derive from a woman aged 25 to 39 in good health and CMV-seropositive. Both conserved end residues are part of each CDR3. A D gene is named only where the DNA matches it firmly. Rows give clone size only sometimes, using once, few, many, or a class for an expanded clone.

j_gene | d_gene | v_gene | abundance | CDR3aa | CDR3nt
TRBJ1-2 | TRBD1 | TRBV4-3 | - | CASSQDGTGYGYTF | TGCGCCAGCAGCCAAGATGGGACAGGGTATGGCTACACCTTC
TRBJ2-3 | - | TRBV11-2 | once | CASSSGNTDTQYF | TGTGCCAGCAGCTCCGGGAATACAGATACGCAGTATTTT
TRBJ2-7 | TRBD1 | TRBV30 | few | CAWSWNRGPEQYF | TGTGCCTGGAGTTGGAACAGGGGGCCTGAGCAGTACTTC
TRBJ1-2 | - | TRBV28 | - | CATQGGRGYTF | TGTGCCACCCAAGGGGGTCGTGGCTACACCTTC
TRBJ2-2 | - | TRBV5-1 | - | CASSLEGEESGELFF | TGCGCCAGCAGCTTGGAGGGAGAGGAGTCCGGGGAGCTGTTTTTT
TRBJ2-1 | TRBD2 | TRBV11-2 | once | CASSLTSGIKNEQFF | TGTGCCAGCAGCTTGACTAGCGGGATAAAGAATGAGCAGTTCTTC
TRBJ1-2 | - | TRBV4-3 | few | CASSQDSAREVNYGYTF | TGCGCCAGCAGCCAAGATTCGGCCAGGGAGGTAAACTATGGCTACACCTTC
TRBJ1-1 | - | TRBV5-4 | - | CASSPGGQVNTEAFF | TGTGCCAGCAGCCCGGGAGGGCAGGTGAACACTGAAGCTTTCTTT
TRBJ2-5 | TRBD2 | TRBV11-3 | - | CASSRGEETQYF | TGTGCCAGCAGCCGGGGGGAAGAGACCCAGTACTTC
TRBJ2-3 | TRBD2 | TRBV10-3 | - | CATTSGRSTDTQYF | TGTGCCACCACTAGCGGGAGAAGCACAGATACGCAGTATTTT
TRBJ1-4 | - | TRBV5-1 | - | CASSTTDLNEKLFF | TGCGCCAGCAGCACGACAGATTTGAATGAAAAACTGTTTTTT
TRBJ2-1 | TRBD2 | TRBV5-1 | - | CASSFGGALHNEQFF | TGCGCCAGCAGCTTCGGGGGGGCGCTTCACAATGAGCAGTTCTTC
TRBJ1-1 | TRBD1 | TRBV9 | - | CASSPRPGTGTNTEAFF | TGTGCCAGCAGCCCCCGTCCCGGGACAGGAACGAACACTGAAGCTTTCTTT
TRBJ1-2 | - | TRBV2 | - | CASSVGEAGGYTF | TGTGCCAGCAGTGTTGGGGAGGCGGGGGGCTACACCTTC
TRBJ1-6 | - | TRBV7-2 | few | CASSLSPYKEANNSPLHF | TGTGCCAGCAGCTTATCGCCTTATAAGGAGGCCAATAATTCACCCCTCCACTTT
TRBJ2-3 | - | TRBV13 | - | CASSYRTDPFTDTQYF | TGTGCCAGCAGCTACCGGACTGATCCATTCACAGATACGCAGTATTTT
TRBJ2-3 | TRBD2 | TRBV2 | - | CASSEWATSGDSTDTQYF | TGTGCCAGCAGTGAGTGGGCGACGAGCGGGGACAGCACAGATACGCAGTATTTT
TRBJ2-6 | - | TRBV4-3 | many | CASSQDFGAGANVLTF | TGCGCCAGCAGCCAAGATTTTGGGGCCGGGGCCAACGTCCTGACTTTC
TRBJ2-7 | - | TRBV11-2 | - | CASSLGARGEQYF | TGTGCCAGCAGCTTAGGGGCCCGGGGGGAGCAGTACTTC
TRBJ2-6 | TRBD2 | TRBV2 | - | CASSRLAGGPTGANVLTF | TGTGCCAGCAGTCGACTAGCGGGAGGGCCAACGGGGGCCAACGTCCTGACTTTC
TRBJ2-5 | - | TRBV28 | - | CASSAPGETQYF | TGTGCCAGCAGTGCCCCCGGAGAGACCCAGTACTTC
TRBJ1-6 | TRBD1 | TRBV27 | - | CASSPHRGQNSPLHF | TGTGCCAGCAGTCCCCACAGGGGGCAGAATTCACCCCTCCACTTT
TRBJ2-2 | TRBD2 | TRBV15 | few | CATSRGLAGGTGELFF | TGTGCCACCAGCAGAGGTCTAGCGGGAGGCACCGGGGAGCTGTTTTTT
TRBJ2-3 | - | TRBV2 | - | CASYRAGARGTDTQYF | TGTGCCAGCTATAGAGCCGGGGCTAGGGGGACAGATACGCAGTATTTT
TRBJ2-7 | - | TRBV30 | - | CAWSVQVQGEQYF | TGTGCCTGGAGTGTACAGGTACAGGGCGAGCAGTACTTC
TRBJ2-7 | - | TRBV9 | - | CASSVDNRGGWDEQYF | TGTGCCAGCAGCGTAGATAACAGGGGGGGATGGGACGAGCAGTACTTC
TRBJ2-5 | TRBD2 | TRBV5-1 | - | CASSLSGSGDSQETQYF | TGCGCCAGCAGCTTGTCGGGTAGCGGGGACTCCCAAGAGACCCAGTACTTC
TRBJ2-3 | - | TRBV4-2 | once | CASSQPPQRGTDTQYF | TGTGCCAGCAGCCAACCACCCCAACGGGGCACAGATACGCAGTATTTT
TRBJ1-2 | - | TRBV5-4 | - | CASSLTSGQEGYTF | TGTGCCAGCAGCTTGACATCAGGTCAAGAGGGCTACACCTTC
TRBJ1-1 | - | TRBV18 | - | CASSPTHEGANTEAFF | TGTGCCAGCTCACCAACCCACGAGGGCGCGAACACTGAAGCTTTCTTT
TRBJ2-2 | - | TRBV28 | - | CASSLDPGTGELFF | TGTGCCAGCAGTTTAGACCCGGGCACCGGGGAGCTGTTTTTT
TRBJ1-6 | TRBD1 | TRBV7-9 | - | CASAQGRGRRDSPLHF | TGTGCCAGCGCCCAAGGAAGGGGGCGCAGGGATTCACCCCTCCACTTT
TRBJ2-3 | - | TRBV30 | - | CAWSLGRTDTQYF | TGTGCCTGGAGTCTGGGGCGGACAGATACGCAGTATTTT
TRBJ2-1 | TRBD2 | TRBV2 | - | CASGRTSPEQFF | TGTGCCAGCGGCAGGACTAGCCCTGAGCAGTTCTTC
TRBJ2-3 | TRBD2 | TRBV7-8 | - | CASSLRSGTGHGGADTQYF | TGTGCCAGCAGCTTAAGATCCGGGACCGGCCACGGGGGGGCTGATACGCAGTATTTT
TRBJ2-1 | TRBD2 | TRBV4-3 | - | CASSQGTSSSEQFF | TGCGCCAGCAGCCAAGGGACTAGCAGTAGTGAGCAGTTCTTC
TRBJ2-7 | TRBD2 | TRBV27 | few | CASSFRGREYF | TGTGCCAGCAGTTTTCGAGGGAGGGAATACTTC
TRBJ2-2 | - | TRBV18 | once | CASSPPAGYTGELFF | TGTGCCAGCTCACCACCCGCGGGGTATACCGGGGAGCTGTTTTTT